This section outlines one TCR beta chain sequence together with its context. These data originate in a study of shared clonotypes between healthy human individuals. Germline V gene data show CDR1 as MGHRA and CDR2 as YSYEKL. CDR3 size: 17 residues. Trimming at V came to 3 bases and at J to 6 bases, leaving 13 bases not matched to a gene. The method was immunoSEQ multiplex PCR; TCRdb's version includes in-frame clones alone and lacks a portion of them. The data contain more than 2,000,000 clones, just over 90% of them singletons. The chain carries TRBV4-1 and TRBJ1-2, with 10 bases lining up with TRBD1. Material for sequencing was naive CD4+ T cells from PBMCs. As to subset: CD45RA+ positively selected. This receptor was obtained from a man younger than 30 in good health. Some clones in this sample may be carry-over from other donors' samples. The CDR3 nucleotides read TGCGCCAGCAGCCATGTCGCCCAGGGACAGGGGTATGATGGCTACACCTTC. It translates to CASSHVAQGQGYDGYTF.